Presented here are 9 T cell receptor beta chains from one specimen sequenced in a study of cytomegalovirus exposure and HLA in healthy donors (dated by TCRdb to 2017 to 2019). The library came from the immunoSEQ multiplex PCR assay. A mixture of 60 forward primers for TCR Vbeta segments and 13 reverse primers for TCR Jbeta segments was used in the multiplex PCR. TCRdb provides this immuneACCESS table in a form limited to in-frame rearrangements. Some clones are lacking; in checked studies, under half of them reflect an unresolved V gene, and why the rest are absent is not known. The sample includes about 190,000 clones, with 70% to 80% observed a single time. Jointly, the top ten make up about 1.6% of the sample. The sample was PBMCs. These receptors were obtained from a woman aged 45-65 years in good health and CMV-seronegative.

This clone was seen only a few times. Possible read error: a much larger clone is one base away. The chain employs TRBV6-6 and TRBJ1-5, with 10 bases fitting TRBD1. The CDR3 runs to 16 residues. Germline V gene sequence: CDR1 MNHNY, CDR2 SVGAGI (reference sequence). CDR3 bases: TGTGCCAGCAGTCCGGGACAGGGGCGAAGCACTCAGCCCCAGCATTTT. As protein: CASSPGQGRSTQPQHF.

J is TRBJ1-2 and V is TRBV19; possibly TRBD1 for D (5 bases). This CDR3 is built from 12 residues. The germline V gene encodes CDR1 LNHDA and CDR2 SQIVND (reference sequence). Trimming shortened V by 7 bases and J by 7 bases, and 13 bases separated the two germline ends. The CDR3 bases are TGTGCCAGTACCTACACTCAGGGTGGCTACACCTTC. The encoded protein is CASTYTQGGYTF. Full variable domain (missing parts from reference TRBV19 and TRBJ1-2): DGGITQSPKYLFRKEGQNVTLSCEQNLNHDAMYWYRQDPGQGLRLIYYSQIVNDFQKGDIAEGYSVSREKKESFPLTVTSAQKNPTAFYLCASTYTQGGYTFGSGTRLTVV.

In its sample, this clone was seen once. This chain joins TRBV5-4 and TRBJ1-1; D not resolved. Between the trimmed V and J ends, which lost 2 bases and 7 bases, there was a span of 12 bases. The CDR3 is 13 amino acids. Germline V gives CDR1 SGHNT, CDR2 YYREEE (reference sequence). This CDR3 reads CASSFDNSLEAFF. CDR3 sequence (DNA): TGTGCCAGCAGCTTCGACAACTCCCTTGAAGCTTTCTTT.

This chain connects TRBV19 to TRBJ2-5; D is perhaps TRBD2 (5 bases). The CDR3 extends over 14 amino acids. Trimming cost V 4 bases and J 4 bases, with 13 bases left between them. The germline CDR1 and CDR2 sequences are LNHDA and SQIVND (reference sequence). This CDR3 is CASSTLTAGETQYF. In DNA form, the CDR3 reads TGTGCCAGTAGTACCCTTACCGCGGGAGAGACCCAGTACTTC.

This chain joins TRBV5-4 and TRBJ2-5; TRBD2 is a possible D gene (5 bases). The CDR3 totals 10 residues. CDR1 SGHNT and CDR2 YYREEE come from the germline V gene (reference sequence). The V end was cut by 4 bases, the J end by 11 bases, with 9 bases between. This CDR3 is CASSPGEQYF. The CDR3, as DNA: TGTGCCAGCAGCCCCGGGGAGCAGTACTTC.

The chain has TRBV18 and TRBJ1-1, with 10 bases aligning to TRBD1. V gave up 5 bases and J gave up 6 bases; unmatched junction bases: 12. Germline values: CDR1 KGHSH, CDR2 LQKENI. The CDR3 runs 16 residues. The CDR3 bases are TGTGCCAGCTCAAAAGGGACCGGGACAGGGGCCCCTGAAGCTTTCTTT. Translation gives CASSKGTGTGAPEAFF.

V and J are TRBV10-3 and TRBJ2-3, with 8 bases fitting TRBD2. V was pared by 10 bases and J by 1 base, with 7 bases of the junction left unmatched. The CDR3 has 14 residues. The germline CDR1 and CDR2 sequences are ENHRY and SYGVKD. CDR3 DNA: TGTGCCAGCCGGGGGGGGGCTCGCACAGATACGCAGTATTTT. This sequence encodes CASRGGARTDTQYF.

This chain uses TRBV5-1 with TRBJ2-7; D may be TRBD1 (6 bases). CDR1 is SGHRS and CDR2 is YFSETQ in the germline V gene. The ends were cut back, 0 bases at V and 3 bases at J, with 10 bases in the middle. The CDR3 extends over 14 amino acids. CDR3 residues: CASSLDRANYEQYF. The CDR3 nucleotides are TGCGCCAGCAGCTTGGACAGGGCGAACTACGAGCAGTACTTC.

V is TRBV28 and J is TRBJ2-7, with D possibly being TRBD2 (5 bases). Germline values: CDR1 MDHEN, CDR2 SYDVKM. The CDR3 is 13 residues long. V gave up 8 bases and J gave up 5 bases, with 16 bases separating them. The DNA for the CDR3 is TGTGCCAGCCGACTTAACAGAGCGGACGAGCAGTACTTC. It translates to CASRLNRADEQYF.